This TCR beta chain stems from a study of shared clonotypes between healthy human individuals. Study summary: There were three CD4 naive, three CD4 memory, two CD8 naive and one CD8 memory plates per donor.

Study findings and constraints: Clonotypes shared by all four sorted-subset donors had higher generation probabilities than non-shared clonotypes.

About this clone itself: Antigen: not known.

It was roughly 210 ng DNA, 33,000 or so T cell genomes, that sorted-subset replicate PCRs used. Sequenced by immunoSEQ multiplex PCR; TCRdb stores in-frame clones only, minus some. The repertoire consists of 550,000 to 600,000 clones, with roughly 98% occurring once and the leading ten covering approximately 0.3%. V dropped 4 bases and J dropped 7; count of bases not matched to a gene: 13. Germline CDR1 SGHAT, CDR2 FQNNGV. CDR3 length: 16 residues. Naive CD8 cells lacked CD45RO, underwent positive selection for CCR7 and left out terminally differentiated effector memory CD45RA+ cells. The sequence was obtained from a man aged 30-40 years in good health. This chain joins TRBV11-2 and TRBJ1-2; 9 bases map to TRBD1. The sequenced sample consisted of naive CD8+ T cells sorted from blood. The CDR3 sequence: CASSYGRGQGFGGYTF. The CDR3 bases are TGTGCCAGCAGCTACGGCCGGGGACAGGGTTTTGGTGGCTACACCTTC.